The following is a T cell receptor (beta chain) sequence with its context. Its antigen is unknown. The data originate from a study of OX40 agonist ivuxolimab in advanced cancers. Looking at the study overall: The diagnoses of dose-escalation patients were hepatocellular carcinoma, melanoma, renal cell or head and neck cancer. Patients achieving partial responses numbered three: one hepatocellular carcinoma case and two cutaneous melanoma cases.

Study-wide points: The specificity for antigen of the expanded peripheral T cells was not determined.

Sequenced by immunoSEQ multiplex PCR; TCRdb stores in-frame clones only, minus some. The sample has 80,000 to 100,000 clones, 90% seen once; the top ten hold around 1.5%. The sequencing here drew on CD4+ or CD8+ T cells sorted from blood, taken in a trial of the OX40 agonist ivuxolimab. The clonotype originates from an adult with an advanced solid tumor such as melanoma, head and neck, liver or kidney cancer.

Written as DNA, the CDR3 is TGTGCCAGCAGTTTACTGGGAGCCGGCTCCTACAATGAGCAGTTCTTC. It yields the protein CASSLLGAGSYNEQFF. V gene TRBV27 combines with J gene TRBJ2-1; TRBD2 might be the D (5 bases). V was clipped by 2 bases and J by 0 bases, with 11 bases between them. The germline V gene has CDR1 MNHEY and CDR2 SMNVEV (reference sequence). CDR3 length: 16 amino acids.